This TCR beta chain comes out of a study of blood T cells in healthy people across ages. Using a J-beta primer mix together with a sample-barcoded 5' primer, a second PCR was run for 7 to 11 cycles. TCRdb fed the 5' RACE reads into MiXCR, producing one record per CDR3 protein. The top ten clones hold about 7.7% of a sample with about 1,500,000 distinct CDR3 sequences, roughly 28% of them seen once. PBMCs were isolated at a quantity of at least 6 million per sample. Between the trimmed V and J ends, which lost 3 bases and 11 bases, there was a span of 19 bases. The germline V gene encodes CDR1 DFQATT and CDR2 SNEGSKA (reference sequence). CDR3 length: 13 amino acids.

Sequences were obtained from blood. The clonotype comes from a woman under 40 in good health. The chain has TRBV20-1 and TRBJ2-5; either TRBD1 or TRBD2 may fit D (6 bases each). The CDR3 loop is CSASGGRGNEQYF. CDR3 nucleotides: TGCAGTGCTAGCGGGGGCAGGGGAAATGAGCAGTACTTC.